The T cell receptor beta chain described here comes from a study of patients and donors after allogeneic stem cell transplantation. TCRdb itself ran the RT-PCR reads through MiXCR, one entry per CDR3 protein. Of a few hundred thousand distinct CDR3 sequences in the sample, roughly 15% are singletons; the top ten hold 11%. V lost 5 bases and J lost 5, with 21 bases in between. The CDR3 runs to 16 residues. The germline V gene encodes CDR1 SEHNR and CDR2 FQNEAQ (reference sequence). The sample taken for sequencing was blood, either unsorted or a sorted T cell fraction (not recorded which). V gene TRBV7-9 combines with J gene TRBJ2-5; D could derive from TRBD1 or TRBD2 (5 bases each). The clonotype originates from a human donor who was either an allogeneic HSCT recipient or a stem cell or donor lymphocyte infusion donor (not recorded which). It is not recorded whose cells these are; they may come from a transplant donor. CDR3: CASSAGNGLGGETQYF. The CDR3 nucleotides are TGTGCCAGCAGCGCAGGGAACGGCCTCGGCGGGGAGACCCAGTACTTC.